This TCR beta chain was captured in a study of blood T cells in healthy people across ages. Study-level findings and limits: The percentage of naive T cells correlated strongly with TCR beta diversity. While age rose, TCR beta diversity per million T cells dropped in a roughly linear way. Any conclusive comparison of naive versus antigen-experienced cells was prevented by using unsorted PBMCs.

A word on this clonotype: The antigen is unknown.

PCR was performed a second time for roughly 7 to 11 cycles using a sample-barcoded 5' primer and a J-beta primer mix. A single record per CDR3 protein comes from TCRdb applying MiXCR to the 5' RACE reads. The sample consists of 780,000 or so distinct CDR3 sequences, about 25% of them appearing once. The CDR3 contains 13 residues. V lost 7 bases and J lost 8, with 15 bases in between. Per the germline V gene, CDR1 is LNHDA and CDR2 is SQIVND (reference sequence). These data were also reused for a study on T cells of mothers and their children.

The specimen was blood. This chain links TRBV19 with TRBJ2-1; either TRBD1 or TRBD2 may supply D (5 bases each). The receptor comes from a boy younger than 18 in good health. The CDR3 spells CASTSWGNDEQFF. As DNA, the CDR3 is TGTGCCAGTACGAGCTGGGGGAACGATGAGCAGTTCTTC.